This record looks at one TCR beta chain sequence and its context. TCRdb re-analysed the 5' RACE reads in MiXCR, keeping a single row per CDR3 protein. Of under 70,000 distinct CDR3 sequences listed, about 9.9% were seen once; the top ten hold less than 5%. This sample stems from a study of early T cells in non-severe SARS-CoV-2 infection. Trimming removed 4 bases from V and 14 bases from J; junction bases left unmatched: 7. Germline lookup yields CDR1 SQVTM and CDR2 ANQGSEA. This CDR3 has 11 residues. Sequenced material: whole blood. The source is an adult who was a healthcare worker with PCR-confirmed SARS-CoV-2 infection or an uninfected control (not recorded which). This sequence joins TRBV29-1 and TRBJ2-3, with 9 bases matching TRBD1. Here the CDR3 DNA reads TGCAGCGTTGTAGGGACAGGGTGGCGGTATTTT. Translation: CSVVGTGWRYF.